This is a list of T cell receptor beta chains from one sample in a study of Ad26.COV2.S vaccination and SARS-CoV-2 variants. The protocol was immunoSEQ multiplex PCR, while the TCRdb copy is restricted to in-frame clones and leaves out a portion. Among about 350,000 clones listed, roughly 84% were seen once. The sequences come from peripheral blood, collected in a trial of Ad26.COV2.S vaccine versus placebo. These receptors were taken from a person aged 18-60 years who received the Ad26.COV2.S COVID-19 vaccine or a placebo. The CDR3 runs from the conserved cysteine through the conserved F or W. Each record gives: D gene, CDR3 length, J gene, clone size, V gene, CDR3 DNA, CDR3 protein. The D gene is left open where the match is weak. Clone size is shown for a subset of rows, as once, few, many or a class of expanded clone.

>.|16|TRBJ2-5|.|TRBV4-1
TGCGCCAGCAGTACCCTCGAGCGGACACGACAAGAGACCCAGTACTTC
CASSTLERTRQETQYF
>TRBD2|15|TRBJ2-5|.|TRBV7-2
TGTGCCAGCAGCTCACTAGCGGGGGGGCCGGGGACCCAGTACTTC
CASSSLAGGPGTQYF
>.|15|TRBJ1-4|once|TRBV9
TGTGCCAGCAGCGTGTCGACTAATTTGGCGGAAAAACTGTTTTTT
CASSVSTNLAEKLFF
>TRBD1|16|TRBJ1-1|few|TRBV19
TGTGCCAGTAGTAACCCCGGGACAGGGGGTTCGACTGAAGCTTTCTTT
CASSNPGTGGSTEAFF
>.|15|TRBJ1-3|.|TRBV5-6
TGTGCCAGCAGCTTGCTACAATCACCTGGAAACACCATATATTTT
CASSLLQSPGNTIYF
>.|16|TRBJ2-7|.|TRBV4-2
TGTGCCAGCAGCCAAGAGGGCAGGAACAGTTTCTACGAGCAGTACTTC
CASSQEGRNSFYEQYF
>.|14|TRBJ2-3|.|TRBV7-3
TGTGCCAGCAGCTACGGGGACAGCACAGATACGCAGTATTTT
CASSYGDSTDTQYF
>.|15|TRBJ2-5|once|TRBV10-3
TGTGCCATCAGTGAGTCGCAGGGATCACTAGGGACCCAGTACTTC
CAISESQGSLGTQYF
>.|15|TRBJ1-6|.|TRBV5-1
TGCGCCAGCAGCTTGGACCGTCCAGGGAGCTCACCCCTCCACTTT
CASSLDRPGSSPLHF
>.|14|TRBJ1-3|many|TRBV5-1
TGCGCCAGCAGCTTGGACAGGGCCGGAAACACCATATATTTT
CASSLDRAGNTIYF
>.|14|TRBJ1-2|few|TRBV4-2
TGTGCCAGCAGCCGGGAGGGAAGGATCGGCGGCTACACCTTC
CASSREGRIGGYTF
>TRBD2|16|TRBJ2-5|.|TRBV9
TGTGCCAGCAGCGTAGTGCTAGCGGGGGGGCTGGAGACCCAGTACTTC
CASSVVLAGGLETQYF
>.|12|TRBJ1-1|.|TRBV23-1
TGCGCCAGTATACCGGGGGCGTCGGAAGCTTTCTTT
CASIPGASEAFF
>TRBD1|15|TRBJ2-7|.|TRBV7-6
TGTGCCAGCAGCTTAGGACAGGGGACAACCTACGAGCAGTACTTC
CASSLGQGTTYEQYF
>TRBD2|12|TRBJ2-1|.|TRBV6-5
TGTGCCAGCACGCGGGGGGGCGGGGAGCAGTTCTTC
CASTRGGGEQFF
>.|11|TRBJ2-7|.|TRBV7-9
TGTGCTCTGGGGGATTGGAACGAGCAGTACTTC
CALGDWNEQYF
>.|15|TRBJ2-3|.|TRBV11-3
TGTGCCAGCAGCCCGGGGAAGCCAAGCACAGATACGCAGTATTTT
CASSPGKPSTDTQYF
>.|12|TRBJ1-2|.|TRBV5-1
TGCGCCAGCAGCTTACAGGAGGGTGGCTACACCTTC
CASSLQEGGYTF
>TRBD1|17|TRBJ2-2|.|TRBV5-1
TGCGCCAGCAGCTTGGGACCGGGACAGGGGTACACCGGGGAGCTGTTTTTT
CASSLGPGQGYTGELFF
>TRBD2|15|TRBJ2-7|.|TRBV7-6
TGTGCCAGCAGCTTAGAAGCGGGGGCCTCCTACGAGCAGTACTTC
CASSLEAGASYEQYF
>.|15|TRBJ1-2|.|TRBV4-2
TGTGCCAGCAGCCAAGATCTGGACATCTTTTATGGCTACACCTTC
CASSQDLDIFYGYTF
>TRBD1|15|TRBJ1-1|.|TRBV13
TGTGCCAGCAGTCCGGTAGCAGGGGGTTTCACTGAAGCTTTCTTT
CASSPVAGGFTEAFF
>.|15|TRBJ1-2|.|TRBV7-2
TGTGCCAGCAGCTTAGAGGTCAGAACCCTATGGGGCTACACCTTC
CASSLEVRTLWGYTF
>.|15|TRBJ1-3|.|TRBV11-2
TGTGCCAGCAGCTTGGACCGAAACTCTGGAAACACCATATATTTT
CASSLDRNSGNTIYF
>.|16|TRBJ2-1|.|TRBV6-1
TGTGCCAGCAGTGAATTTGCAGCCGTTCGGGAAGATGAGCAGTTCTTC
CASSEFAAVREDEQFF
>TRBD1|17|TRBJ2-7|.|TRBV7-6
TGTGCCAGCAGCTTAGTTGGCGAGTACAGGGGGCGCGCCGAGCAGTACTTC
CASSLVGEYRGRAEQYF
>.|12|TRBJ2-1|.|TRBV27
TGTGCCAGCAGTCTTCGTGGCAATGAGCAGTTCTTC
CASSLRGNEQFF
>.|14|TRBJ2-7|.|TRBV7-8
TGTGCCAGCAGCCCCCGGGACACCTCCTACGAGCAGTACTTC
CASSPRDTSYEQYF
>.|15|TRBJ1-2|.|TRBV3-1/TRBV3-2
TGTGCCAGCAGCCCAGGTCCCGGGGCTAACTATGGCTACACCTTC
CASSPGPGANYGYTF
>.|13|TRBJ2-7|.|TRBV4-1
TGCGCCAGCAGCCAAGGTGCCCGATACGAGCAGTACTTC
CASSQGARYEQYF
>.|14|TRBJ2-5|.|TRBV5-1
TGCGCCAGCAGCCTGGAGGGTGCGGGAGAGACCCAGTACTTC
CASSLEGAGETQYF
>.|16|TRBJ2-3|.|TRBV10-3
TGTGCCATCAGTGAGTCGGGTCATATGGGCACAGATACGCAGTATTTT
CAISESGHMGTDTQYF
>.|13|TRBJ2-7|.|TRBV12-2
TGTGCAAGTCGCAGGCCCCGGGGAGGCGAGCAGTACTTC
CASRRPRGGEQYF
>TRBD2|18|TRBJ2-5|.|TRBV15
TGTGCCACCAGCAGAGGAGCGACTAGCGGGGGGGTTAGAGAGACCCAGTACTTC
CATSRGATSGGVRETQYF
>TRBD2|22|TRBJ2-2|.|TRBV13
TGTGCCAGCAGCTTAGAACCAGCGGGGGGCCTTTCTTTTAAATCGAACACCGGGGAGCTGTTTTTT
CASSLEPAGGLSFKSNTGELFF
>.|15|TRBJ1-1|.|TRBV11-1
TGTGCCAGCAGCTTAGTCCTGGGAGGAAACACTGAAGCTTTCTTT
CASSLVLGGNTEAFF
>.|16|TRBJ1-1|.|TRBV10-3
TGTGCCATCAGCCTCACCGCGGGACATACGAACACTGAAGCTTTCTTT
CAISLTAGHTNTEAFF
>.|13|TRBJ1-5|.|TRBV6-5
TGTGCCAGCAGACCCGCAAGCAATCAGCCCCAGCATTTT
CASRPASNQPQHF
>.|15|TRBJ2-7|.|TRBV5-1
TGCGCCAGCAGGATGGCCGGAGAACCTACCTACGAGCAGTACTTC
CASRMAGEPTYEQYF
>TRBD2|14|TRBJ2-1|.|TRBV5-8
TGTGCCAGCAGCCTCGGGGGGGGTTACAATGAGCAGTTCTTC
CASSLGGGYNEQFF
>.|12|TRBJ1-2|.|TRBV11-1
TGTGCCAGCAGAACGACTCGCGGCGGCTACACCTTC
CASRTTRGGYTF
>.|13|TRBJ2-7|.|TRBV7-3
TGTGCCAGCAGCTTTAATAGAGCGCACGAGCAGTACTTC
CASSFNRAHEQYF
>.|15|TRBJ1-6|once|TRBV6-2/TRBV6-3
TGTGCCAGCAGTTGGTCTAGCTCCTATAATTCACCCCTCCACTTT
CASSWSSSYNSPLHF
>.|12|TRBJ2-4|.|TRBV19
TGTGCCAGTAGTACGACCACGGGCATTCAGTACTTC
CASSTTTGIQYF
>.|17|TRBJ2-3|.|TRBV27
TGTGCCAGCAGTTCGCCATCTCGGCGGGGTCCCACAGATACGCAGTATTTT
CASSSPSRRGPTDTQYF
>TRBD1|16|TRBJ1-2|.|TRBV15
TGTGCCACCAGCTTCGACCGACGGACAGGGCGCTATGGCTACACCTTC
CATSFDRRTGRYGYTF
>.|14|TRBJ1-1|.|TRBV6-2/TRBV6-3
TGTGCCAGCAGTTATGGCAGGGTGAACACTGAAGCTTTCTTT
CASSYGRVNTEAFF
>.|15|TRBJ1-1|.|TRBV5-1
TGCGCCAGCAGCTTGCGTCCGGGGGAGAACACTGAAGCTTTCTTT
CASSLRPGENTEAFF
>.|13|TRBJ2-5|once|TRBV3-1/TRBV3-2
TGTGCCAGCAGCCCGGCGGGACAAGAGACCCAGTACTTC
CASSPAGQETQYF
>TRBD1|15|TRBJ2-7|.|TRBV5-8
TGTGCCAGCAGCTTGAGATTGGACAGGCTCTACGAGCAGTACTTC
CASSLRLDRLYEQYF
>TRBD1|15|TRBJ2-7|.|TRBV9
TGTGCCAGCAGCGGGACAGGGGATTTAGTCGACGAGCAGTACTTC
CASSGTGDLVDEQYF